Given below is one T cell receptor (beta chain) in context. In the original processing: Cell counts per sample came from amplifying reference gene primers. The protocol was immunoSEQ multiplex PCR, while the TCRdb copy is restricted to in-frame clones and leaves out a portion. V, J and clone size were drawn from that table, and D and trimming were deduced from the DNA. The table shows about 110,000 clones, with about 80% occurring only once. Germline lookup yields CDR1 LNHDA and CDR2 SQIVND (reference sequence). This CDR3 is 14 amino acids long. V shed 3 bases and J shed 6 bases, with 14 bases lying between them. This sample was included in a study of blood T cell repertoires in COVID-19. Background on the study: PBMCs, B-cell-depleted T cells, or T cells were the source of the cDNA or gDNA that made up the material.

The chain recombines TRBV19 with TRBJ1-1; no clear D. The sequenced sample was peripheral blood. This clonotype was sampled from a woman between 65 and 79 years old with acute or convalescent COVID-19. Written as DNA, the CDR3 is TGTGCCAGTAGTATCGGCGGTATCGTCGCTGAAGCTTTCTTT. This codes for CASSIGGIVAEAFF.